The sequence of this TCR beta chain was determined in a study of CD8 T cells in Susac syndrome. CDR1 is GTSNPN and CDR2 is SVGIG in the germline V gene (reference sequence). The V end lost 5 bases, the J end lost 2 bases, and 9 bases lay between the germline ends. The CDR3 length is 12 residues. Reverse transcription of about 0.5 to 1 ug RNA was carried out with random hexamers. The CDR3 of TCR beta was amplified by immunoSEQ multiplex PCR across 54 Vbeta and 13 Jbeta. TCRdb recomputed calls from the immunoSEQ multiplex PCR reads with MiXCR, one row per CDR3 protein. The sample carries 180,000 or so distinct CDR3 sequences, roughly 95% recorded once. TEMRA cells were FACS-enriched, while CD8+ and CD4+ T cells were negatively isolated. Turning to this clonotype: The antigen is unknown.

Study-wide results and caveats: The study recognized that the number of individuals in its TCR sequencing and HLA analysis was relatively small.

The V and J genes are TRBV30 and TRBJ1-2; D is possibly TRBD1 (5 bases). The sample consisted of CD4+ T cells from PBMCs. This clonotype originated in a human donor with multiple sclerosis. This CDR3 is CAWDRQNYGYTF. In nucleotides, the CDR3 is TGTGCCTGGGACAGACAGAACTATGGCTACACCTTC.